This T cell receptor (beta chain) was sequenced during a study of PD-1 blockade in classical Hodgkin lymphoma (dated by TCRdb to between 2020 and 2021). With regard to the full study: Nivolumab dosing was 3 mg/kg intravenously every 2 weeks, continuing until either disease progression or unacceptable toxicity. The study used TCR beta sequencing and CyTOF to define a peripheral blood immune signature of response to PD-1 blockade in classical Hodgkin lymphoma.

Sample time point, as interpreted from the label and publication: cycle 4 day 1 (C4D1), after 5 to 7 weeks of nivolumab. Every trial patient had relapsed following autologous stem cell transplantation, and prior brentuximab vedotin exposure was what differed among cohorts A, B and C. Using a Miltenyi CD4+ T cell isolation kit, CD4+ T cells were purified from thawed PBMCs through magnetic negative selection. A total of over 50 patients with relapsed/refractory classical Hodgkin lymphoma made up the trial cohort, and each patient's best overall response was complete response, partial response or progressive disease. Trial patients were treated with single-agent nivolumab in the multi-cohort phase II CheckMate 205 trial. An independent review committee assessed best overall response using the 2007 International Working Group response criteria. Trial PBMCs were collected immediately before nivolumab initiation (C1D1) and during therapy at cycle 2 day 1 and cycle 4 day 1. Peripheral blood was collected in 8 mL Vacutainer Cell Preparation Tubes, from which PBMCs were isolated by centrifugation and then cryopreserved. Purified CD4+ and CD8+ fractions were generated only in cases for which an additional PBMC sample was available. Magnetically labelled cells were depleted on LS columns in a quadroMACS separator, and the flow-through was collected as the purified fraction.

Points on this clone: Its antigen is still unknown. Base qualities were left out, and no much larger clone turns up one base away.

The study at large found these results: By C4D1, a significant rise was seen in CD4+ TCR diversity but not in CD8+ TCR diversity (p=0.0027 vs p=0.16), and the rise was most apparent among complete responders (p=0.02). The study covered only a single clinical trial cohort, and the causes of the repertoire differences, possibly disease activity or prior therapy, were still not defined. Baseline TCR diversity was reported to be lower in newly diagnosed patients than in healthy donors, and even lower in relapsed/refractory patients. Among trial patients, those achieving complete response had baseline diversity similar to that of newly diagnosed patients, while diversity was significantly lower in partial responders and progressors. Diversity was lower in patients who began nivolumab less than 1 year after ASCT, so these patients were left out of later analyses to avoid confounding by immune reconstitution.

The CDR3 goes from the cysteine to the phenylalanine over 15 residues. CDR3 DNA is the only sequence kept; it has 45 bases, read in frame from the first base. The junction carries 7 bases between V and J, which are trimmed by 1 base and 0 bases respectively. Reading the germline V gene gives CDR1 MNHNS and CDR2 SASEGT. Genomic DNA was extracted with the Qiagen DNeasy kit from unsorted PBMCs and from negatively selected CD4+ and CD8+ fractions. Amplification of TCR beta CDR3 regions was done by immunoSEQ multiplex PCR with primers that anneal to V and J segments. A synthetic immune receptor repertoire was used to minimize amplification bias, and any residual bias was removed computationally once sequencing was done. The authors' pipeline ran thus. Repertoire diversity was quantified as the Shannon entropy index using custom Python scripts. Unsorted, CD4+ and CD8+ repertoires were analyzed separately, except for combined analyses in which CD4+ and CD8+ sequences were merged in silico. Clonal expansion was defined as a frequency increase of at least 2-fold after treatment compared with C1D1, and clones undetected at baseline were assigned a pseudocount of 0.5. Singleton clones were defined as clones with 0 or 1 copy at C1D1, and non-singleton clones were defined as clones with 2 or more copies. Clones expanded in unsorted samples were annotated as CD4+, CD8+ or unknown by matching protein sequences in sorted samples from the same patient. Wilcoxon tests on paired samples were used to test changes in diversity from C1D1 to C4D1. Not all clones reach the TCRdb copy of this immuneACCESS table, which keeps in-frame sequences only. Checked studies attribute under half of the gap to unresolved V genes and leave the rest unexplained. The DNA gave D and trimming, while V, J and clone size come from that table. Present in this sample are approximately 2,000 clones, around 85% of which were seen just once. The ten biggest clones cover over 35% of the sample.

The clonotype originates from a human donor with classical Hodgkin lymphoma. The source material was CD4+ T cells from blood, sampled before the fourth cycle of nivolumab. This chain joins TRBV6-1 to TRBJ1-3, and possibly TRBD1, on 5 matching bases. The DNA sequence is as follows: TGTGCCAGCAGTGAAGACAGGAACTCTGGAAACACCATATATTTT. The resulting protein is CASSEDRNSGNTIYF.